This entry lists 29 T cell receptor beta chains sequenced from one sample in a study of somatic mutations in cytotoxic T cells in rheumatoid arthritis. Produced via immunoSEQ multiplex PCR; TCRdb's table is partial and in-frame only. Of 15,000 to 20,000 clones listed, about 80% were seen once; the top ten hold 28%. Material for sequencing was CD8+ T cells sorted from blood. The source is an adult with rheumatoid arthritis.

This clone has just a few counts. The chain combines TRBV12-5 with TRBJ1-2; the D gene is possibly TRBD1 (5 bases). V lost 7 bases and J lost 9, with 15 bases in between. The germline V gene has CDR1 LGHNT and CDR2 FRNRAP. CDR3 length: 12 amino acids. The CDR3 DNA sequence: TGTGCTAGTGCAGGGATGGACGCGCGCTACACCTTC. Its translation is CASAGMDARYTF.

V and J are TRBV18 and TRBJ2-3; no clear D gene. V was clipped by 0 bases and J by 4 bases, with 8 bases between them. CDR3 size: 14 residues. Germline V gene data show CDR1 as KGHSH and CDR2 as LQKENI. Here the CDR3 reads CASSPPWFSDTQYF. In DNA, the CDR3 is TGTGCCAGCTCACCACCCTGGTTTTCAGATACGCAGTATTTT.

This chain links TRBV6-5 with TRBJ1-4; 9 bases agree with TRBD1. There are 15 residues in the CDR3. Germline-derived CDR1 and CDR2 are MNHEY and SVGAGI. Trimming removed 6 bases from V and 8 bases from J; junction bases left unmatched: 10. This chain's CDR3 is CASSPGQGESEKLFF. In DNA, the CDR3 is TGTGCCAGCAGCCCGGGACAGGGCGAAAGCGAAAAACTGTTTTTT.

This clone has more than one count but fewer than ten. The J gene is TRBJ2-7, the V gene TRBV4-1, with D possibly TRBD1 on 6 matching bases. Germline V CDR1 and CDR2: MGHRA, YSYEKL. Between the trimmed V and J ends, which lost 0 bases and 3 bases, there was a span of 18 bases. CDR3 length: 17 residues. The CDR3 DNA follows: TGCGCCAGCAGCCAAGATCCCGGGGCAGGGGTTAACTACGAGCAGTACTTC. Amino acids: CASSQDPGAGVNYEQYF.

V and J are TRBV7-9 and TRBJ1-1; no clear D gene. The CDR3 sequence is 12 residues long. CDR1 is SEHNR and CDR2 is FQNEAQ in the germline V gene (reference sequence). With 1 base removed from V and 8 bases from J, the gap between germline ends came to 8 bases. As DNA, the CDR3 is TGTGCCAGCAGCTTAGACGGCGTAGAAGCTTTCTTT. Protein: CASSLDGVEAFF.

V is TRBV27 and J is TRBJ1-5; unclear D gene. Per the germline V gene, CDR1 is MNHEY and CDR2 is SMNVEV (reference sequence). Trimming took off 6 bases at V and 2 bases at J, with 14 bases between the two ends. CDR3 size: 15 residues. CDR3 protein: CASSSTGLGNQPQHF. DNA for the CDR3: TGTGCCAGCAGCTCCACCGGATTGGGCAATCAGCCCCAGCATTTT.

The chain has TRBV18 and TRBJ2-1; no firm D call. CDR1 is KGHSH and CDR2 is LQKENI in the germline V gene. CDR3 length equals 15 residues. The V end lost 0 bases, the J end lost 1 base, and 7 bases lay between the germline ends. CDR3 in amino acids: CASSPPAPSYNEQFF. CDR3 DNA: TGTGCCAGCTCACCACCCGCTCCTTCCTACAATGAGCAGTTCTTC.

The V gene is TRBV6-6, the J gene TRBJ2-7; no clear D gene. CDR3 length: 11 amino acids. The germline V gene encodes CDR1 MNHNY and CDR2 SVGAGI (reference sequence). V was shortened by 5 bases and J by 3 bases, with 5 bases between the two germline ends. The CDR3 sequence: CASSPLYEQYF. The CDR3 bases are TGTGCCAGCAGTCCGCTCTACGAGCAGTACTTC.

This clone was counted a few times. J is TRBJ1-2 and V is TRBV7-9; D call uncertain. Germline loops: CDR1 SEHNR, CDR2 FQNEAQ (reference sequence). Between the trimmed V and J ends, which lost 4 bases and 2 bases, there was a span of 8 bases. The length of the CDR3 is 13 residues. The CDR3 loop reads CASSSRVNYGYTF. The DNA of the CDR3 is TGTGCCAGCAGCTCACGAGTAAACTATGGCTACACCTTC.

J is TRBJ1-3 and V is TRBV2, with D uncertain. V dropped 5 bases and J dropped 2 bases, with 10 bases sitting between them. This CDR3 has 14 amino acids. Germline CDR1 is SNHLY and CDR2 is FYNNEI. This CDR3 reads CASSRYFPGNTIYF. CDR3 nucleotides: TGTGCCAGCAGTAGGTATTTTCCTGGAAACACCATATATTTT.

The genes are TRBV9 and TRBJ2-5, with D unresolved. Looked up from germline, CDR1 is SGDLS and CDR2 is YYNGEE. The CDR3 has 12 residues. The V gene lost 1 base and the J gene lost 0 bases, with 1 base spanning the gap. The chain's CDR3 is CASSVNQETQYF. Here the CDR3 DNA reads TGTGCCAGCAGCGTAAACCAAGAGACCCAGTACTTC.

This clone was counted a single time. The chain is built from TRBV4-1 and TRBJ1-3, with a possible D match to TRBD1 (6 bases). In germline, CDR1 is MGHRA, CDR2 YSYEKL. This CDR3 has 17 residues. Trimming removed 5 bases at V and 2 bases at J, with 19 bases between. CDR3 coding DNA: TGCGCCAGCAGCGAGGGACCAGGGGAGATGGCTGGAAACACCATATATTTT. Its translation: CASSEGPGEMAGNTIYF.

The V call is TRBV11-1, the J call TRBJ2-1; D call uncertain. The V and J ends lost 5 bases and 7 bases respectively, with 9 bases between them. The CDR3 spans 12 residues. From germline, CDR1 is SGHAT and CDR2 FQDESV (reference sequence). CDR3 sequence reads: CASSERPNEQFF. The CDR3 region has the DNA TGTGCCAGCAGCGAAAGGCCGAATGAGCAGTTCTTC.

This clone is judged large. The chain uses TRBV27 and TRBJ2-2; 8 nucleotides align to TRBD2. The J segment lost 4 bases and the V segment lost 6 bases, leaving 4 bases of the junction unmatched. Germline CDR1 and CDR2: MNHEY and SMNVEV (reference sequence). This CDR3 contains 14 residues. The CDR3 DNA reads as TGTGCCAGCAGACCAAGCGGGGGCACCGGGGAGCTGTTTTTT. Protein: CASRPSGGTGELFF.

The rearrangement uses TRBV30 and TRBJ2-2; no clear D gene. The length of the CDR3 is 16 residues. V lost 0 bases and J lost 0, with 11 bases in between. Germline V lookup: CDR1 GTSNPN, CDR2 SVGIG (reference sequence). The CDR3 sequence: CAWSVKETTNTGELFF. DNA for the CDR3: TGTGCCTGGAGTGTAAAAGAGACAACGAACACCGGGGAGCTGTTTTTT.

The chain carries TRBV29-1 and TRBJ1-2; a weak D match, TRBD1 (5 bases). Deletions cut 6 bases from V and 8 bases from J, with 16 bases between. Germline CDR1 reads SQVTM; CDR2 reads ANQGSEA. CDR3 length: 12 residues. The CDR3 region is CSVPAGLRGYTF. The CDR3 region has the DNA TGCAGCGTACCGGCAGGGTTGAGGGGCTACACCTTC.

Written as DNA, the CDR3 is TGTGCCAGCTACAGGGTTATGAACACTGAAGCTTTCTTT. Protein: CASYRVMNTEAFF. V is TRBV6-5 and J is TRBJ1-1; D perhaps matches TRBD1 (6 bases). Germline CDR1 is MNHEY and CDR2 is SVGAGI. The CDR3 contains 13 residues. Trimming shortened V by 8 bases and J by 0 bases, and 10 bases separated the two germline ends.

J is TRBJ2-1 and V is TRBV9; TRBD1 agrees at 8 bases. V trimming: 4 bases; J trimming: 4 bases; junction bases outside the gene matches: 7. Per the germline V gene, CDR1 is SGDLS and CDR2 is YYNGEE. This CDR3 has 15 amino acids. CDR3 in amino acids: CASSRGRGHYNEQFF. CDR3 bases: TGTGCCAGCAGCCGTGGCAGGGGGCATTACAATGAGCAGTTCTTC.

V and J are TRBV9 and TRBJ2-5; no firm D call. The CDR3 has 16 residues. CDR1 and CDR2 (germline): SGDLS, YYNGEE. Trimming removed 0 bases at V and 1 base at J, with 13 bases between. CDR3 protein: CASSVATGRFQETQYF. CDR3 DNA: TGTGCCAGCAGCGTAGCTACCGGGCGGTTCCAAGAGACCCAGTACTTC.

CDR3 sequence: CASSFGLDEQYF. The CDR3 coding sequence is TGTGCCAGCAGCTTCGGGCTGGACGAGCAGTACTTC. This rearrangement joins TRBV5-6 to TRBJ2-7; D call uncertain. Germline V gene sequence: CDR1 SGHDT, CDR2 YYEEEE. V shed 2 bases and J shed 5 bases, with 8 bases lying between them. The CDR3 totals 12 residues.

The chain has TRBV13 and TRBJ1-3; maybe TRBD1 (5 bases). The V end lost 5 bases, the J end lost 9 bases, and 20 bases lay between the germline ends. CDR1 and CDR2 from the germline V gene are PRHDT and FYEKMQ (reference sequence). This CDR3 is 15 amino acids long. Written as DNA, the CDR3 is TGTGCCAGCAGCGTACGACAGACTGCTAGTGTCACCATATATTTT. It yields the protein CASSVRQTASVTIYF. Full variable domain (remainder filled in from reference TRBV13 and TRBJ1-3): AAGVIQSPRHLIKEKRETATLKCYPIPRHDTVYWYQQGPGQDPQFLISFYEKMQSDKGSIPDRFSAQQFSDYHSELNMSSLELGDSALYFCASSVRQTASVTIYFGEGSWLTVV.

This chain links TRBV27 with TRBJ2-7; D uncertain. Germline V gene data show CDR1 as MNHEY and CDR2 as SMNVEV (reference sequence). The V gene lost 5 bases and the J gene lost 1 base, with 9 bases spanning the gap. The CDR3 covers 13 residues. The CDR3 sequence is CASSPEASYEQYF. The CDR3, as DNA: TGTGCCAGCAGTCCAGAGGCATCCTACGAGCAGTACTTC.

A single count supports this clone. The CDR3 nucleotides are TGTGCCAGCAGCTTAACAGGCAGCAGCTCCTACAATGAGCAGTTCTTC. It translates to CASSLTGSSSYNEQFF. The chain is built from TRBV11-2 and TRBJ2-1, with D perhaps TRBD1 (5 bases). V was cut by 2 bases and J by 0 bases, with 11 bases left in between. The CDR3 runs to 16 residues. Germline CDR1 reads SGHAT; CDR2 reads FQNNGV.

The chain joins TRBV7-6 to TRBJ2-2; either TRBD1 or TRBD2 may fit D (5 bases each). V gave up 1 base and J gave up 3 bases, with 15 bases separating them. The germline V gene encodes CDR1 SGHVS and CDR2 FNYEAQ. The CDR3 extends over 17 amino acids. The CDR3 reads CASSLVRGAPDTGELFF. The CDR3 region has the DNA TGTGCCAGCAGCTTAGTTAGAGGGGCCCCAGACACCGGGGAGCTGTTTTTT.

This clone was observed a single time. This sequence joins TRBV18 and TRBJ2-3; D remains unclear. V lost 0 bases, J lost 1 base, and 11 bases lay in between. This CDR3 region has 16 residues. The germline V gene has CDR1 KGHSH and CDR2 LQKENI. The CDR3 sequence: CASSPPFHQGTDTQYF. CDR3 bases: TGTGCCAGCTCACCACCTTTTCACCAGGGCACAGATACGCAGTATTTT.

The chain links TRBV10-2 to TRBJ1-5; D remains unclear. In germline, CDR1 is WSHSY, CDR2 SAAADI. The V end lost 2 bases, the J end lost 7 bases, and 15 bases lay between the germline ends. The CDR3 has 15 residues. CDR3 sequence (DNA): TGCGCCAGCAGTGAGAGCCGGGCCGGTGGGCAGCCCCAGCATTTT. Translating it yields CASSESRAGGQPQHF.

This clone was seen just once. CDR3 sequence: CASDPTGSYGYTF. In DNA form, the CDR3 reads TGTGCCAGTGATCCGACAGGCAGCTATGGCTACACCTTC. The chain has TRBV19 and TRBJ1-2; a possible D gene is TRBD1 (6 bases). The CDR3 runs 13 residues. Germline assignment: CDR1 LNHDA and CDR2 SQIVND (reference sequence). Trimming took off 8 bases at V and 4 bases at J, with 14 bases between the two ends.

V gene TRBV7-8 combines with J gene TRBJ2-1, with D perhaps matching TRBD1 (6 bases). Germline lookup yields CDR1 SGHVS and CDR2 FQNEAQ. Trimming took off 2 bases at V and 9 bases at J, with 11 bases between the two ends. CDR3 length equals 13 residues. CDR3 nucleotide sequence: TGTGCCAGCAGCTTACCGGACAGTAGTGAGCAGTTCTTC. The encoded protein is CASSLPDSSEQFF.

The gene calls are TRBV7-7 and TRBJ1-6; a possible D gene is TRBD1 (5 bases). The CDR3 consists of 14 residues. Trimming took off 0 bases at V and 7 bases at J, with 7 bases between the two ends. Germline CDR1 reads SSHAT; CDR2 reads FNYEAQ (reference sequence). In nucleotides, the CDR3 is TGTGCCAGCAGCTTAGCAGGGGACAATTCACCCCTCCACTTT. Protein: CASSLAGDNSPLHF.